The present entry profiles one TCR beta chain with its context. The CDR3 spans 13 residues. Looked up from germline, CDR1 is MNHEY and CDR2 is SVGAGI. V was clipped by 6 bases and J by 4 bases; unmatched bases: 3. These data belong to a study of graft-versus-host responses after intestinal transplantation. Profiling relied on immunoSEQ multiplex PCR, and the TCRdb table lists in-frame clones only, not all of them. This sample has 20,000 to 25,000 clones, with 85% to 95% found just once. This clonotype was obtained from a human patient who received an intestinal transplant, so some T cells may come from the graft donor. This chain uses TRBV6-5 with TRBJ1-3, with 7 positions matching TRBD1. Sequences were derived from PBMCs, sampled around 270 days after intestinal transplant. The CDR3 protein is CASSRTGGNTIYF. CDR3 nucleotides: TGTGCCAGCAGCCGGACAGGAGGAAACACCATATATTTT.